The present T cell receptor beta chain was sequenced within a study of response to subunit inactivated influenza vaccine. The study's findings and limits: Each seasonal flu vaccination may recruit only limited new T cells, authors suggested.

Losses at the gene ends were 5 bases for V and 9 bases for J; bases not matched to a gene: 10. The CDR3 contains 15 residues. CDR1 is SEHNR, CDR2 FQNEAQ, per germline (reference sequence). This clonotype occurred a few times. Its antigen is undetermined. TCRdb redid the calling of the RT-PCR reads with MiXCR, one entry per CDR3 protein. The table includes 550,000 to 800,000 distinct CDR3 sequences, about 15% detected once. The chain combines TRBV7-9 with TRBJ1-6; 7 bases agree with TRBD1. The sequences come from PBMCs from blood, collected 14 to 15 days before vaccination. This clonotype was sampled from a man aged 45-65 years who received an inactivated influenza vaccine. The CDR3: CASSVTTGTGSPLHF. The CDR3 bases are TGTGCCAGCAGCGTGACGACAGGGACTGGTTCACCCCTCCACTTT.